Listed here is a single T cell receptor (beta chain). Its matching antigen is unknown. This specimen belongs to a study of blood T cells in healthy people across ages. V was clipped by 5 bases and J by 12 bases, with 11 bases between them. The CDR3 consists of 11 residues. The germline V gene encodes CDR1 SGHAT and CDR2 FQNNGV. With a J-beta primer mix and a sample-barcoded 5' primer, a second PCR ran about 7 to 11 cycles. Tagging of each cDNA molecule was performed by a template-switch adaptor with 12 random nucleotides. TCRdb itself ran the 5' RACE reads through MiXCR, one entry per CDR3 protein. The sample consists of almost 800,000 distinct CDR3 sequences, 55% to 75% of them appearing once. Study-level findings and limits: Relative to aged donors, long-lived donors carried more naive CD4+ cells and displayed higher diversity. Diversity was estimated from one million T cells, and these estimates were considered underestimates. In older individuals, TCR beta diversity per million T cells was lower, falling roughly linearly with age.

V is TRBV11-2 and J is TRBJ2-1; D gene uncertain. Sequenced material: blood. The sequence was obtained from a man aged 30-40 years in good health. CDR3 sequence (DNA): TGTGCCAGCAGCCACTTTAGCATGCAGTTCTTC. It yields the protein CASSHFSMQFF. The full variable domain, its missing parts supplied by reference TRBV11-2 and TRBJ2-1, is EAGVAQSPRYKIIEKRQSVAFWCNPISGHATLYWYQQILGQGPKLLIQFQNNGVVDDSQLPKDRFSAERLKGVDSTLKIQPAKLEDSAVYLCASSHFSMQFFGPGTRLTVL.